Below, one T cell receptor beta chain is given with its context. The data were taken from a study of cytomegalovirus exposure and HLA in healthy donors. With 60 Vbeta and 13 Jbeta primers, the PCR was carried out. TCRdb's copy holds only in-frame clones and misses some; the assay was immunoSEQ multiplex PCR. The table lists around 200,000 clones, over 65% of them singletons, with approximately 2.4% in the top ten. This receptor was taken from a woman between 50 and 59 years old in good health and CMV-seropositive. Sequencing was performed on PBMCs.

The CDR3 loop is CASSLFLDRGHYNEQFF. As DNA, the CDR3 is TGTGCCAGCAGTTTATTCTTGGACAGGGGGCACTACAATGAGCAGTTCTTC. The chain has TRBV27 and TRBJ2-1; 11 bases map to TRBD1. CDR1 is MNHEY, CDR2 SMNVEV, per germline (reference sequence). Losses at the gene ends were 1 base for V and 3 bases for J; bases not matched to a gene: 5. CDR3 size: 17 residues.